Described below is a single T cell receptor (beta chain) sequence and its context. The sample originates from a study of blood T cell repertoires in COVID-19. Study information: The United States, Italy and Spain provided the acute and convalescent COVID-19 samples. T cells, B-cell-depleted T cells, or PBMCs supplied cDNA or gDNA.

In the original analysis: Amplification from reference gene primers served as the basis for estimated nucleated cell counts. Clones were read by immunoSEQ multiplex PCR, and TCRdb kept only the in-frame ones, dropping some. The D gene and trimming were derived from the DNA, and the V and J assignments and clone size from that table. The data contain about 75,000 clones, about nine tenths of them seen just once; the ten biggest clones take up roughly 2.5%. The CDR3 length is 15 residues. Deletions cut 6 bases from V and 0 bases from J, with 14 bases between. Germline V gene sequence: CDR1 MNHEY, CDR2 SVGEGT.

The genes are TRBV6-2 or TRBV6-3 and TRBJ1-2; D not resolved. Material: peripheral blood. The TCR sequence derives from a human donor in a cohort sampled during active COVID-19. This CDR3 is CASSPLGGTNYGYTF. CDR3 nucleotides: TGTGCCAGCAGCCCCCTCGGCGGGACTAACTATGGCTACACCTTC.